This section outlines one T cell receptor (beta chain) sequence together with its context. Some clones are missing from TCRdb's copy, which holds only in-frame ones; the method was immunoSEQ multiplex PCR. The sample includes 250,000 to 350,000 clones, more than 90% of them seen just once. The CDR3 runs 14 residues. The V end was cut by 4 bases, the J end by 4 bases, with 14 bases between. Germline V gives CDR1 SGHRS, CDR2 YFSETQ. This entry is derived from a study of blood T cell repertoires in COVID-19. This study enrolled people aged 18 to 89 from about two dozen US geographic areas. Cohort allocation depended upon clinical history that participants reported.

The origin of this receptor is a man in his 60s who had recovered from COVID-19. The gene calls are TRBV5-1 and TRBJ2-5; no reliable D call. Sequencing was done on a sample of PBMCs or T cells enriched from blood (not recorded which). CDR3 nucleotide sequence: TGCGCCAGCAGCCAAAGAGGTGATGGAGAGACCCAGTACTTC. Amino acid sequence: CASSQRGDGETQYF.